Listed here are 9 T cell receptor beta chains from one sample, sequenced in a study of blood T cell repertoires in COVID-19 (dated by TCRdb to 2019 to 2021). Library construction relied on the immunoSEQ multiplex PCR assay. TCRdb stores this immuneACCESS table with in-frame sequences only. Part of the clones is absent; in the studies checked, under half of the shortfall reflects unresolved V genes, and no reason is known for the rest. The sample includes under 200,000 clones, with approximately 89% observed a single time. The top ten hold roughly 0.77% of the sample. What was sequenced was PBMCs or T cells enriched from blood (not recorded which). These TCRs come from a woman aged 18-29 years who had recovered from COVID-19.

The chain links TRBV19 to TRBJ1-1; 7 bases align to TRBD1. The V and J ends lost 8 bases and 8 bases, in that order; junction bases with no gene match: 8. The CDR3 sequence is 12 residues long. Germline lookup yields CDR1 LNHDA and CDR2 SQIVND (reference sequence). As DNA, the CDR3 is TGTGCCAGTGAGGACAGGCCAAACGAAGCTTTCTTT. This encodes CASEDRPNEAFF.

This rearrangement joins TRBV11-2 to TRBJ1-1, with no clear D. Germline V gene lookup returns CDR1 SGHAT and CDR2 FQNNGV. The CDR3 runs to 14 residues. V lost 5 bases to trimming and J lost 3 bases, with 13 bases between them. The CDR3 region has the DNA TGTGCCAGCAGCCACCCTAACCCCTACACTGAAGCTTTCTTT. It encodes CASSHPNPYTEAFF.

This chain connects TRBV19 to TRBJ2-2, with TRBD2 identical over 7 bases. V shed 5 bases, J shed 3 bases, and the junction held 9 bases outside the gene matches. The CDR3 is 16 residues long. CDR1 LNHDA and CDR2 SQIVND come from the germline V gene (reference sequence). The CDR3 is CASSGWDREDTGELFF. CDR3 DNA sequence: TGTGCCAGTAGTGGATGGGACCGGGAGGACACCGGGGAGCTGTTTTTT.

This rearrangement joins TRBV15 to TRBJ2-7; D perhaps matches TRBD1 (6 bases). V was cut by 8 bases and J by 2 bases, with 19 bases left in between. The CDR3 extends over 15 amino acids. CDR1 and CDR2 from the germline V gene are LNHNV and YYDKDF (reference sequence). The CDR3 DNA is TGTGCCACCGGGTTCAGAGGGGGTGTAGCCTACGAGCAGTACTTC. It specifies CATGFRGGVAYEQYF.

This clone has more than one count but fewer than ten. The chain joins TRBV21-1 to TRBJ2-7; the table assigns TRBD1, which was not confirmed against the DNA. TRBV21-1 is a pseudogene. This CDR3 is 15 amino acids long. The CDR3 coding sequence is TGTGCCAGCAGCAAAGACAGGTATATCTCCTACGAGCAGTACTTC. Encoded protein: CASSKDRYISYEQYF.

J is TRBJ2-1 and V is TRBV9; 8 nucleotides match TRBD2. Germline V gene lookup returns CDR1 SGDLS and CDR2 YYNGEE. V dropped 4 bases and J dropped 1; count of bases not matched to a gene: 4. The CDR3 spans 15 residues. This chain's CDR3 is CASSSERESYNEQFF. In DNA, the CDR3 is TGTGCCAGCAGCTCCGAGCGGGAGTCCTACAATGAGCAGTTCTTC.

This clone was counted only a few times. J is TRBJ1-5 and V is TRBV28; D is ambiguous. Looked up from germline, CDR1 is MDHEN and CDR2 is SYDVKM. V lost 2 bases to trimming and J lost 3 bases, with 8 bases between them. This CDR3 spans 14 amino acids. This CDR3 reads CASSLGQNNQPQHF. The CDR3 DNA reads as TGTGCCAGCAGTTTAGGGCAGAACAATCAGCCCCAGCATTTT.

The CDR3 DNA is TGTGCCAGCAGCTCCCGGACAAGCTCCTACAATGAGCAGTTCTTC. Translation gives CASSSRTSSYNEQFF. J is TRBJ2-1 and V is TRBV7-9; D possibly corresponds to TRBD1 (5 bases). This CDR3 contains 15 residues. Trimming removed 4 bases at V and 0 bases at J, with 10 bases between. CDR1 SEHNR and CDR2 FQNEAQ come from the germline V gene (reference sequence).

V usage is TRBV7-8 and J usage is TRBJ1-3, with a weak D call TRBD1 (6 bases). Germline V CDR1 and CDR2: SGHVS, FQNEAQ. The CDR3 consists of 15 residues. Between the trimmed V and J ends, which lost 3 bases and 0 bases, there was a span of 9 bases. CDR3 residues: CASSLGGHSGNTIYF. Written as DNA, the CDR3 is TGTGCCAGCAGCTTGGGGGGGCACTCTGGAAACACCATATATTTT.